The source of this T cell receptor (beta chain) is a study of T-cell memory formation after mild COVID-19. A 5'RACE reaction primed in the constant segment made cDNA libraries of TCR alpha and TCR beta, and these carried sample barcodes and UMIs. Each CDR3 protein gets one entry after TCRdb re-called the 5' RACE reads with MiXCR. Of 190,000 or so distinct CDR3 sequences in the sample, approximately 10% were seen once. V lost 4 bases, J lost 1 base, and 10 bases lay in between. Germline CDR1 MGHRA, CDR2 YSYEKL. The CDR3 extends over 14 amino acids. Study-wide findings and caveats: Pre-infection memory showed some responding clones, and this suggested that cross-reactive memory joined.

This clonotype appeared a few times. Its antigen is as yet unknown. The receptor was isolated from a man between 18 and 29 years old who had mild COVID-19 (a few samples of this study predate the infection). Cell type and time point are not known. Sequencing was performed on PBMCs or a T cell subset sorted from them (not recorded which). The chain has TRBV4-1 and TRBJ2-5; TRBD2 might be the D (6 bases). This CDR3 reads CASSPGTLQETQYF. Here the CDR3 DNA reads TGCGCCAGCAGCCCCGGGACTCTCCAAGAGACCCAGTACTTC.